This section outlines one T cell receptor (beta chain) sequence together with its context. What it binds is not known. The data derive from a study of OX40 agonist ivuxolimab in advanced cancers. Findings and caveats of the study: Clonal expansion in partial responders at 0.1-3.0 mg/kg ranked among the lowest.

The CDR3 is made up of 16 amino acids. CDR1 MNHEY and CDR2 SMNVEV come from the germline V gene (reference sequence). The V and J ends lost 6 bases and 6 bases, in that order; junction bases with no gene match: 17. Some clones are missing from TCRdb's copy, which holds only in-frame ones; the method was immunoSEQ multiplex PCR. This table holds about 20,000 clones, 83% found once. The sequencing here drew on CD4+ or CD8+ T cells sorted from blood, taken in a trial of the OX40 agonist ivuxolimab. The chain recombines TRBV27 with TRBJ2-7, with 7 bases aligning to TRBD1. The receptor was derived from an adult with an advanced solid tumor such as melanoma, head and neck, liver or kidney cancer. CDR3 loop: CASSLLGGQSAVEQYF. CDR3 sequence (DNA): TGTGCCAGCAGCCTATTAGGGGGACAGTCGGCGGTCGAGCAGTACTTC.